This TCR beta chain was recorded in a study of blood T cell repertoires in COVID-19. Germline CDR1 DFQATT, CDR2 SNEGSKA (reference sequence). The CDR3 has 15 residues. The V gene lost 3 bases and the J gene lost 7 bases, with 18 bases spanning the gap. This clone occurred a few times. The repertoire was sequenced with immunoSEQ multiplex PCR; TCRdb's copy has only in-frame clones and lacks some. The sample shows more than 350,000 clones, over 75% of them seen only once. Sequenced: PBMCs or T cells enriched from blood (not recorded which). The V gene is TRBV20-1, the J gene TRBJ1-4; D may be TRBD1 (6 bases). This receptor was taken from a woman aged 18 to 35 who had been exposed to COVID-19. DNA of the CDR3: TGCAGTGCTAGTCCAGCAGGGGTAGGGTCTGAAAAACTGTTTTTT. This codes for CSASPAGVGSEKLFF.